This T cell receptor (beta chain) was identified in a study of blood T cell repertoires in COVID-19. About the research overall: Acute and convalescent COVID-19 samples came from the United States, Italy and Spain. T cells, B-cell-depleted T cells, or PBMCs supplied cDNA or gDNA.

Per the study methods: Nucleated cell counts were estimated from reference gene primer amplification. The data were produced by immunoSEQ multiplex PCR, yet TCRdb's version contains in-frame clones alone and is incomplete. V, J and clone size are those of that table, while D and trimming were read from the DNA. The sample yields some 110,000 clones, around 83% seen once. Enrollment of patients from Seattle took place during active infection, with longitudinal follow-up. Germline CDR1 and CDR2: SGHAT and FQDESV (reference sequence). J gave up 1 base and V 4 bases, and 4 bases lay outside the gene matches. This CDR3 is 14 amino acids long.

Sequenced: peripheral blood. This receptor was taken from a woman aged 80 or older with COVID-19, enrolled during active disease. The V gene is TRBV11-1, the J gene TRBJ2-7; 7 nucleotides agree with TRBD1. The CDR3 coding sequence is TGTGCCAGCAGCTCCGGGACAGCGTCCTACGAGCAGTACTTC. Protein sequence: CASSSGTASYEQYF.